The following is a T cell receptor beta chain sequence with its context. The CDR3 covers 12 residues. Germline trimming cut 6 bases from V and 11 bases from J; bases unmatched to any gene: 10. Germline V CDR1 and CDR2: MDHEN, SYDVKM. TCRdb keeps only in-frame clones here, not all; method: immunoSEQ multiplex PCR. The table records approximately 40,000 clones, over 75% of them present only once. This sample is drawn from a study of T cell changes during pregnancy in multiple sclerosis. The source was CD4+ T cells from peripheral blood mononuclear cells, collected before pregnancy. This clonotype originated in a female donor with multiple sclerosis, enrolled in a pregnancy study. This chain uses TRBV28 with TRBJ2-7; 7 nucleotides align to TRBD1. The CDR3 is CASRRLGGIEYF. The CDR3 nucleotides are TGTGCCAGCAGGCGTTTAGGGGGCATAGAGTACTTC.